This T cell receptor (beta chain) was documented in a study of CD8+ T cells in alopecia areata. In this sample, this clone turned up a few times. The antigen remains undetermined. Study results and caveats: Clonality exceeded that of normal scalp in lesional scalp, most notably in alopecia totalis/universalis. Relative to mice, TCR sharing across patients was less clear, a difference possibly HLA-related.

Once RNA had been extracted, it was reverse transcribed into cDNA to act as the sequencing template. Profiled with immunoSEQ multiplex PCR; TCRdb holds only in-frame clones, not every one. The table shows 100,000 to 150,000 clones, with around 48% occurring only once. In alopecia areata patients, both lesional scalp punch biopsies and peripheral blood were collected. The researchers isolated CD4+ and CD8+ T cells from PBMCs by sorting. The germline CDR1 and CDR2 sequences are SQVTM and ANQGSEA. The CDR3 is made up of 17 amino acids. The J segment lost 2 bases and the V segment lost 1 base, leaving 8 bases of the junction unmatched.

Sequencing was carried out using NKG2D-low CD8+ T cells sorted from blood. The receptor comes from a human donor with alopecia areata. J is TRBJ2-2 and V is TRBV29-1; 9 bases line up with TRBD1. The CDR3 nucleotides read TGCAGCGTTGAAGGTCAACCGGGACAGGGCAACACCGGGGAGCTGTTTTTT. Its protein is CSVEGQPGQGNTGELFF.